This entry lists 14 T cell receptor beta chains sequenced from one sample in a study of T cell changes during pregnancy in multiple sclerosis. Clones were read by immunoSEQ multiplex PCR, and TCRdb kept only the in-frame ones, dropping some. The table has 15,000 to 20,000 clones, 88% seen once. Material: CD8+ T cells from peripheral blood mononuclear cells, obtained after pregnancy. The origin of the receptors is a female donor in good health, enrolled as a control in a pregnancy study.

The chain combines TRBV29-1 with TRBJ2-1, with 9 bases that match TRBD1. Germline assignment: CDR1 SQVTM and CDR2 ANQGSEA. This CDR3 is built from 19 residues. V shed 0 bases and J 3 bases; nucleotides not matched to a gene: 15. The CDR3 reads CSVEEVVTGGRRLYNEQFF. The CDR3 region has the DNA TGCAGCGTTGAAGAGGTGGTAACAGGGGGCCGGAGGCTCTACAATGAGCAGTTCTTC.

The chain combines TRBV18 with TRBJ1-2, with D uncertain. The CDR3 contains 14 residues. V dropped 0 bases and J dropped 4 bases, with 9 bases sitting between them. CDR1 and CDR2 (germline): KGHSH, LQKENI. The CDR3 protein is CASSPPRDSYGYTF. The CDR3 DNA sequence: TGTGCCAGCTCACCACCGAGAGACTCCTATGGCTACACCTTC.

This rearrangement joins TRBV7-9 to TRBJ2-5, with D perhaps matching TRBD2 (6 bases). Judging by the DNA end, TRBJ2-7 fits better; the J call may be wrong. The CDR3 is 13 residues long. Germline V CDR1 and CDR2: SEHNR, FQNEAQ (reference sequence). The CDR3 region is CASSSTGGREQYF. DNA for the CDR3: TGTGCCAGCAGCTCTACTGGAGGGCGCGAGCAGTACTTC.

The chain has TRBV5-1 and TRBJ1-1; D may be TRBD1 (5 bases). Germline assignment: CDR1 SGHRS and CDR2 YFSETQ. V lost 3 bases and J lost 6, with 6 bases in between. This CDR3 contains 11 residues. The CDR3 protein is CASSWGAEAFF. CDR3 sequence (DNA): TGCGCCAGCAGCTGGGGGGCTGAAGCTTTCTTT.

The CDR3, as DNA: TGTGCCAGTAGTATTCAGGGGTATATCGGAAACACCATATATTTT. Amino acids: CASSIQGYIGNTIYF. This sequence joins TRBV19 and TRBJ1-3, with D possibly TRBD1 on 6 matching bases. CDR3 size: 15 residues. Trimming shortened V by 3 bases and J by 4 bases, and 13 bases separated the two germline ends. Germline lookup yields CDR1 LNHDA and CDR2 SQIVND (reference sequence).

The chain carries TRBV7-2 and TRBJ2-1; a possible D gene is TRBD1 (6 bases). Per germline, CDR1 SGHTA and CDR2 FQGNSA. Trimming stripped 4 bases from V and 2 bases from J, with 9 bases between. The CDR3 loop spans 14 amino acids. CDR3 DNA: TGTGCCAGCAGCTATGGGGGCCCCTACAATGAGCAGTTCTTC. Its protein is CASSYGGPYNEQFF.

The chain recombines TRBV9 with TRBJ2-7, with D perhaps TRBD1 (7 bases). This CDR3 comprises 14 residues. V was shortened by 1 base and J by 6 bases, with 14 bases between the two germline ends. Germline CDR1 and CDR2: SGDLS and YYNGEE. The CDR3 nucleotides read TGTGCCAGCAGCGTAACAGGGGCGGGGATCGAGCAGTACTTC. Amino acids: CASSVTGAGIEQYF.

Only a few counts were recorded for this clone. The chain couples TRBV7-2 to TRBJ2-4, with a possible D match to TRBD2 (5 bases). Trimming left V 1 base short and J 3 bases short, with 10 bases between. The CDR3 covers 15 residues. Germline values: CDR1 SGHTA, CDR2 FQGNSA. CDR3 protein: CASSLVLGSKNIQYF. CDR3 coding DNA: TGTGCCAGCAGCTTAGTATTAGGGAGCAAAAACATTCAGTACTTC.

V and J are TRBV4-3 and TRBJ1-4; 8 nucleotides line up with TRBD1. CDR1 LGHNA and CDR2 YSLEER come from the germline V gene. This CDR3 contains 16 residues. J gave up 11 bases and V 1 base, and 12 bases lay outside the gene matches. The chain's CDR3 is CASSQGFGQGSQKLFF. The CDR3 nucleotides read TGCGCCAGCAGCCAAGGGTTCGGACAGGGTAGTCAGAAACTGTTTTTT.

The CDR3 spells CAISESTRGTGELFF. The CDR3 region has the DNA TGTGCCATCAGTGAGTCGACGAGGGGGACCGGGGAGCTGTTTTTT. The rearrangement joins TRBV10-3 to TRBJ2-2; weak D call: TRBD1 (6 bases). Germline V gene sequence: CDR1 ENHRY, CDR2 SYGVKD. Trimming pared 0 bases from V and 5 bases from J, leaving 10 bases between. This CDR3 spans 15 amino acids.

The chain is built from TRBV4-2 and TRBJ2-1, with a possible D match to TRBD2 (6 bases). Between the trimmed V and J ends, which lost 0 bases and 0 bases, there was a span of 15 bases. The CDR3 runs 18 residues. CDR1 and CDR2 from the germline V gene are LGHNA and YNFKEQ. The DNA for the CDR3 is TGTGCCAGCAGCCAAGATCTGGCTAGCGACCCCTCCTACAATGAGCAGTTCTTC. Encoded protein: CASSQDLASDPSYNEQFF.

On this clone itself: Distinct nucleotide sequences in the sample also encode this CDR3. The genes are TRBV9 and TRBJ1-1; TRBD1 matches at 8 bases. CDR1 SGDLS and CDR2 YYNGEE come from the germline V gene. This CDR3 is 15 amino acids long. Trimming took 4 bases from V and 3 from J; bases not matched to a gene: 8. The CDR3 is CASSFQTGVDTEAFF. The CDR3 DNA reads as TGTGCCAGCAGCTTTCAGACAGGGGTAGACACTGAAGCTTTCTTT.

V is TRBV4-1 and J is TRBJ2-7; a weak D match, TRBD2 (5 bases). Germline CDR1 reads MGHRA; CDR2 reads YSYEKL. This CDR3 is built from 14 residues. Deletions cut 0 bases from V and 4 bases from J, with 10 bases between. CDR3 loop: CASSQDPRGYEQYF. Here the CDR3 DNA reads TGCGCCAGCAGCCAAGACCCCCGGGGATACGAGCAGTACTTC.

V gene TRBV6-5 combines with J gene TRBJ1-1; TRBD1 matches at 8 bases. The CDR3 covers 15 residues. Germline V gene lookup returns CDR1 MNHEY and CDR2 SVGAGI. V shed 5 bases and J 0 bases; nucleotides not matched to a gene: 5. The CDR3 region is CASSRRQGLNTEAFF. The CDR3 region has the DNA TGTGCCAGCAGTCGTCGACAGGGGCTGAACACTGAAGCTTTCTTT.